This T cell receptor (beta chain) stems from a study of blood T cell repertoires in COVID-19. The CDR3 totals 15 residues. Germline CDR1 reads MNHNS; CDR2 reads SASEGT. Trimming stripped 2 bases from V and 3 bases from J, with 14 bases between. This clone was picked up one time. As originally analysed: Quantification of nucleated cells was approximated via reference gene primer amplification. Some clones are missing from TCRdb's copy, which holds only in-frame ones; the method was immunoSEQ multiplex PCR. V and J calls and clone size come straight from that table; D and trimming were deduced from the DNA. The sample includes tens of thousands of clones, 84% of them seen just once.

The sequencing sample was made of peripheral blood. The rearrangement links TRBV6-1 to TRBJ2-7, with no clear D. The TCR sequence derives from a human donor in a cohort sampled during active COVID-19. The CDR3 region has the DNA TGTGCCAGCAGTGAAATGGGCACCTCTAACTACGAGCAGTACTTC. Its protein is CASSEMGTSNYEQYF.